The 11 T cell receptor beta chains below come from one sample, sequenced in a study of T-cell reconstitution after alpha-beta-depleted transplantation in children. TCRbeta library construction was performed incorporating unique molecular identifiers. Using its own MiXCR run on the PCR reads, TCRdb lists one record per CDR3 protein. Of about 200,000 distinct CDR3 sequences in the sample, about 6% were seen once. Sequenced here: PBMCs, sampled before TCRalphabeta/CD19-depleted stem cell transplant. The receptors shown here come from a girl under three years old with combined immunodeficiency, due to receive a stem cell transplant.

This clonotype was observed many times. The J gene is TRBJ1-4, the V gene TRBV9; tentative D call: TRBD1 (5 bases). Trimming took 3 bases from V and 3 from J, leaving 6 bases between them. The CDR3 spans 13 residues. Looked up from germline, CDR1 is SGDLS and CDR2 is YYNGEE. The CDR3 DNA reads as TGTGCCAGCAGCGGACAGCCTAATGAAAAACTGTTTTTT. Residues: CASSGQPNEKLFF.

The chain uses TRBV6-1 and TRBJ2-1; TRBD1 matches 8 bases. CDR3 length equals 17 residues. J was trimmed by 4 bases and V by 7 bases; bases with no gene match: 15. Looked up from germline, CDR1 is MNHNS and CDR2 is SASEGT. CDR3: CASTPWGDRGQYNEQFF. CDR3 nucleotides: TGTGCCAGCACTCCGTGGGGTGACAGGGGCCAATACAATGAGCAGTTCTTC.

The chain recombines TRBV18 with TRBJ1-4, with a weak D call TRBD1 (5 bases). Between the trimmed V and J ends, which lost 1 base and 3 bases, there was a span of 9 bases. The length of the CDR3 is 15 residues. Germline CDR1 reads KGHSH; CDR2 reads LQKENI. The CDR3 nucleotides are TGTGCCAGCTCACCACGGCAGGGCTCTAATGAAAAACTGTTTTTT. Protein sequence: CASSPRQGSNEKLFF.

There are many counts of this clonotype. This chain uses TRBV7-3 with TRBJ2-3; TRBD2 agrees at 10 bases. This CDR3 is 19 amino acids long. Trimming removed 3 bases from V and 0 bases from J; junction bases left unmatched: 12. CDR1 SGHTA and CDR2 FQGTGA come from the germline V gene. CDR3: CASSFHPPTSGRSTDTQYF. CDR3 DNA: TGTGCCAGCAGCTTTCACCCCCCGACTAGCGGGCGGAGCACAGATACGCAGTATTTT.

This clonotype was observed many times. In DNA, the CDR3 is TGTGCCAGCAGTGAATTACAAGATTACACCGGGGAGCTGTTTTTT. Its protein is CASSELQDYTGELFF. The rearrangement links TRBV25-1 to TRBJ2-2, with D hard to call. Germline loops: CDR1 MGHDK, CDR2 SYGVNS. The germline V and J ends were trimmed by 1 base and 3 bases, with 9 bases remaining between them. There are 15 residues in the CDR3.

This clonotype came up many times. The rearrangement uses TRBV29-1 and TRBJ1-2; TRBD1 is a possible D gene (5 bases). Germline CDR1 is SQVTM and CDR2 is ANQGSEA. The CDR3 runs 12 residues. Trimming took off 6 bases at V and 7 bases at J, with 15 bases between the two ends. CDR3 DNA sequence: TGCAGCGTGCTCGACGGGAGGGGTGGCTACACCTTC. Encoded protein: CSVLDGRGGYTF.

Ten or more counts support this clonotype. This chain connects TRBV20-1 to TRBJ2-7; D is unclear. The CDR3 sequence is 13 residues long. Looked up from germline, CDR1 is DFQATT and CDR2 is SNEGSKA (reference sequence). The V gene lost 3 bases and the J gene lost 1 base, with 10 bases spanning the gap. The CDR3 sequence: CSASGQNSYEQYF. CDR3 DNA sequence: TGCAGTGCTAGCGGGCAGAATTCCTACGAGCAGTACTTC.

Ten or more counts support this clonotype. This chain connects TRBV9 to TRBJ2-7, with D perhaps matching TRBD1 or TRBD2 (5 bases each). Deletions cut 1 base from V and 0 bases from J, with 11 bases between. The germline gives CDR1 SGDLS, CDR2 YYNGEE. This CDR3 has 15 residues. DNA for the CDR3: TGTGCCAGCAGCGTATCGTGGGGGTCCTCCTACGAGCAGTACTTC. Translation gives CASSVSWGSSYEQYF.

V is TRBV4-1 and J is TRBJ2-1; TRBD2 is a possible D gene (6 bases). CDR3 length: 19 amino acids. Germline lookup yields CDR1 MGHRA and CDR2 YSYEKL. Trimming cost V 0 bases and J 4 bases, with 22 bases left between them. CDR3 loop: CASSQDSIPGTRIYNEQFF. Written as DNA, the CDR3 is TGCGCCAGCAGCCAAGATAGTATACCCGGGACTCGAATTTACAATGAGCAGTTCTTC.

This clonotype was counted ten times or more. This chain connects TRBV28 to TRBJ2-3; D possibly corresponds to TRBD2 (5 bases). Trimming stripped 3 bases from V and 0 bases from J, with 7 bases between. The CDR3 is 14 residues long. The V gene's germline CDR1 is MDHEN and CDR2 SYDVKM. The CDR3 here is CASSFERSTDTQYF. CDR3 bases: TGTGCCAGCAGTTTCGAGCGGAGCACAGATACGCAGTATTTT.

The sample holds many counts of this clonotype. For the CDR3, the DNA is TGTGCCAGCAGCTTAGCGCTGACAGGGATAGATGAGCAGTTCTTC. Protein sequence: CASSLALTGIDEQFF. The chain joins TRBV11-1 to TRBJ2-1; TRBD1 matches at 7 bases. Germline V CDR1 and CDR2: SGHAT, FQDESV (reference sequence). CDR3 length: 15 residues. The junction had 7 bases not matched to a gene; V was cut back by 0 bases and J by 8 bases.